Listed below are T cell receptor beta chains from one sample, sequenced in a study of blood T cell repertoires in COVID-19. Assay: immunoSEQ multiplex PCR; the TCRdb copy retains only in-frame clones and omits some. Of 270,000 or so clones listed, around nine tenths are singletons. The sample taken for sequencing was PBMCs or T cells enriched from blood (not recorded which). The receptors derive from a woman younger than 30 who had recovered from COVID-19. Each CDR3 is given with its conserved first and last residue. A D gene is named only where the DNA matches it firmly. A row's size may be missing; if present it is once, few, many or a size class.

V gene: TRBV4-3; D gene: TRBD1; clone size: NA; J gene: TRBJ1-4; CDR3 protein: CASSQDSVTGREKLFF; CDR3 DNA: TGCGCCAGCAGCCAAGATTCAGTGACAGGGCGTGAAAAACTGTTTTTT
V gene: TRBV24-1; D gene: TRBD2; clone size: NA; J gene: TRBJ2-1; CDR3 protein: CATSDLSSGSNNEQFF; CDR3 DNA: TGTGCCACCAGTGATTTAAGCAGCGGGAGTAACAATGAGCAGTTCTTC
V gene: TRBV7-9; D gene: TRBD1; clone size: few; J gene: TRBJ1-6; CDR3 protein: CASRPGTGTYSPLHF; CDR3 DNA: TGTGCCAGCAGGCCGGGGACAGGGACTTATTCACCCCTCCACTTT
V gene: TRBV18; D gene: NA; clone size: NA; J gene: TRBJ1-1; CDR3 protein: CASSPLIQENTEAFF; CDR3 DNA: TGTGCCAGCTCACCATTGATCCAGGAGAACACTGAAGCTTTCTTT
V gene: TRBV28; D gene: NA; clone size: NA; J gene: TRBJ2-3; CDR3 protein: CASSLFGHSPTDTQYF; CDR3 DNA: TGTGCCAGCAGTTTATTCGGACATTCTCCGACAGATACGCAGTATTTT
V gene: TRBV4-3; D gene: NA; clone size: NA; J gene: TRBJ1-1; CDR3 protein: CASSQDLTGSTINTEAFF; CDR3 DNA: TGCGCCAGCAGCCAAGATCTAACAGGTAGTACCATCAACACTGAAGCTTTCTTT
V gene: TRBV19; D gene: TRBD1; clone size: NA; J gene: TRBJ2-5; CDR3 protein: CASSARDRGRETQYF; CDR3 DNA: TGTGCCAGTAGTGCCCGGGACAGGGGGCGTGAGACCCAGTACTTC
V gene: TRBV11-2; D gene: TRBD1; clone size: NA; J gene: TRBJ2-2; CDR3 protein: CASSGQGVHTGELFF; CDR3 DNA: TGTGCCAGCAGCGGTCAGGGGGTACACACCGGGGAGCTGTTTTTT
V gene: TRBV21-1; D gene: NA; clone size: NA; J gene: TRBJ2-7; CDR3 protein: CASRPVRDGGNEQYF; CDR3 DNA: TGTGCCAGCAGACCAGTCCGGGACGGGGGGAACGAGCAGTACTTC
V gene: TRBV11-2; D gene: TRBD2; clone size: NA; J gene: TRBJ2-3; CDR3 protein: CASSLELFAGGVYTQYF; CDR3 DNA: TGTGCCAGCAGCTTAGAGTTGTTTGCGGGAGGAGTCTATACGCAGTATTTT
V gene: TRBV7-9; D gene: NA; clone size: once; J gene: TRBJ2-3; CDR3 protein: CASSFQSTDTQYF; CDR3 DNA: TGTGCCAGCAGCTTTCAGAGCACAGATACGCAGTATTTT
V gene: TRBV5-1; D gene: NA; clone size: NA; J gene: TRBJ2-1; CDR3 protein: CASSPGDPTEEFF; CDR3 DNA: TGCGCCAGCAGCCCGGGGGACCCGACCGAGGAGTTCTTC
V gene: TRBV7-2; D gene: NA; clone size: once; J gene: TRBJ2-2; CDR3 protein: CASSGQGRTGELFF; CDR3 DNA: TGTGCCAGCAGCGGGCAGGGAAGGACCGGGGAGCTGTTTTTT
V gene: TRBV18; D gene: TRBD1; clone size: NA; J gene: TRBJ2-7; CDR3 protein: CASSAGTGGYEQYF; CDR3 DNA: TGTGCCAGCTCAGCCGGGACAGGGGGCTACGAGCAGTACTTC
V gene: TRBV7-9; D gene: TRBD1; clone size: NA; J gene: TRBJ1-4; CDR3 protein: CASSSGTGSFLEKLFF; CDR3 DNA: TGTGCCAGCAGCTCCGGGACAGGGAGTTTTTTGGAAAAACTGTTTTTT
V gene: TRBV9; D gene: TRBD2; clone size: NA; J gene: TRBJ2-2; CDR3 protein: CASSPRGGRTGNGELFF; CDR3 DNA: TGTGCCAGCAGCCCTAGGGGCGGGAGAACCGGGAACGGGGAGCTGTTTTTT
V gene: TRBV7-9; D gene: NA; clone size: NA; J gene: TRBJ2-7; CDR3 protein: CASSYSSEQYF; CDR3 DNA: TGTGCCAGCAGCTACTCTTCCGAGCAGTACTTC
V gene: TRBV19; D gene: NA; clone size: NA; J gene: TRBJ2-3; CDR3 protein: CASSIPNREYTDTQYF; CDR3 DNA: TGTGCCAGTAGTATACCGAACAGGGAATACACAGATACGCAGTATTTT
V gene: TRBV5-1; D gene: TRBD2; clone size: NA; J gene: TRBJ2-7; CDR3 protein: CASSLGTSASYEQYF; CDR3 DNA: TGCGCCAGCAGCTTGGGGACTAGCGCTTCCTACGAGCAGTACTTC
V gene: TRBV3-1/TRBV3-2; D gene: NA; clone size: once; J gene: TRBJ2-5; CDR3 protein: CASSFVETQYF; CDR3 DNA: TGTGCCAGCAGCTTCGTAGAGACCCAGTACTTC
V gene: TRBV3-1/TRBV3-2; D gene: NA; clone size: once; J gene: TRBJ1-1; CDR3 protein: CASSQGRYTEAFF; CDR3 DNA: TGTGCCAGCAGCCAAGGGAGGTACACTGAAGCTTTCTTT
V gene: TRBV5-5; D gene: NA; clone size: NA; J gene: TRBJ1-6; CDR3 protein: CASSLTGSANSPLHF; CDR3 DNA: TGTGCCAGCAGCTTGACAGGGTCGGCGAATTCACCCCTCCACTTT
V gene: TRBV7-2; D gene: NA; clone size: NA; J gene: TRBJ2-2; CDR3 protein: CASSLGWNTGELFF; CDR3 DNA: TGTGCCAGCAGCTTAGGCTGGAACACCGGGGAGCTGTTTTTC
V gene: TRBV14; D gene: TRBD1; clone size: few; J gene: TRBJ1-6; CDR3 protein: CASSRSTDRVYSPLHF; CDR3 DNA: TGTGCCAGCAGCCGATCTACCGACAGGGTTTACTCACCCCTCCACTTT
V gene: TRBV21-1; D gene: NA; clone size: NA; J gene: TRBJ1-6; CDR3 protein: CASTRQGGNSPLHF; CDR3 DNA: TGTGCCAGCACGAGACAGGGTGGGAATTCACCCCTCCACTTT
V gene: TRBV19; D gene: NA; clone size: NA; J gene: TRBJ1-1; CDR3 protein: CASSPDLSMNTEAFF; CDR3 DNA: TGTGCCAGTAGTCCCGATTTGAGCATGAACACTGAAGCTTTCTTT
V gene: TRBV28; D gene: TRBD1; clone size: NA; J gene: TRBJ1-5; CDR3 protein: CASSLRTGNQPQHF; CDR3 DNA: TGTGCCAGCAGTTTAAGGACAGGAAATCAGCCCCAGCATTTT
V gene: TRBV5-6; D gene: TRBD2; clone size: NA; J gene: TRBJ2-2; CDR3 protein: CASSFGLAGNTGELFF; CDR3 DNA: TGTGCCAGCAGCTTCGGCCTAGCGGGGAACACCGGGGAGCTGTTTTTT
V gene: TRBV5-1; D gene: NA; clone size: NA; J gene: TRBJ2-5; CDR3 protein: CASGDSIPKKRFNQETQYF; CDR3 DNA: TGCGCCAGCGGAGACAGTATACCGAAAAAAAGATTTAACCAAGAGACCCAGTACTTC
V gene: TRBV3-1/TRBV3-2; D gene: NA; clone size: once; J gene: TRBJ2-1; CDR3 protein: CASSQDFGEQFF; CDR3 DNA: TGTGCCAGCAGCCAAGATTTCGGTGAGCAGTTCTTC
V gene: TRBV30; D gene: NA; clone size: NA; J gene: TRBJ2-6; CDR3 protein: CAWSVGGASDSGANVLTF; CDR3 DNA: TGTGCCTGGAGTGTAGGAGGGGCCTCCGACTCTGGGGCCAACGTCCTGACTTTC
V gene: TRBV30; D gene: TRBD1; clone size: NA; J gene: TRBJ1-2; CDR3 protein: CAWSPSGGGRRYGYTF; CDR3 DNA: TGTGCCTGGAGCCCTTCAGGAGGGGGCAGGAGGTATGGCTACACCTTC
V gene: TRBV29-1; D gene: TRBD1; clone size: NA; J gene: TRBJ2-7; CDR3 protein: CSAEGAGQEYF; CDR3 DNA: TGCAGCGCCGAAGGGGCAGGACAGGAGTACTTC
V gene: TRBV13; D gene: NA; clone size: NA; J gene: TRBJ1-4; CDR3 protein: CASSKTVMAELFF; CDR3 DNA: TGTGCCAGCAGCAAAACCGTCATGGCGGAACTGTTTTTT
V gene: TRBV11-2; D gene: TRBD2; clone size: NA; J gene: TRBJ2-1; CDR3 protein: CASSRSAGLAGLEQFF; CDR3 DNA: TGTGCCAGCAGCCGGTCCGCGGGACTAGCGGGGTTGGAGCAGTTCTTC
V gene: TRBV2; D gene: NA; clone size: NA; J gene: TRBJ1-3; CDR3 protein: CASSAVSGNTIYF; CDR3 DNA: TGTGCCAGCAGCGCGGTCTCTGGAAACACCATATATTTT
V gene: TRBV5-6; D gene: TRBD2; clone size: NA; J gene: TRBJ2-3; CDR3 protein: CASSLISGSRGGTQYF; CDR3 DNA: TGTGCCAGCAGCTTGATAAGCGGGAGCCGGGGGGGTACGCAGTATTTT
V gene: TRBV24-1; D gene: TRBD2; clone size: few; J gene: TRBJ2-3; CDR3 protein: CATSASGGVDTQYF; CDR3 DNA: TGTGCCACCAGTGCGTCGGGAGGGGTAGATACGCAGTATTTT
V gene: TRBV5-4; D gene: TRBD1; clone size: NA; J gene: TRBJ2-7; CDR3 protein: CASSSTGTGRPGQYF; CDR3 DNA: TGTGCCAGCAGCTCTACCGGGACAGGGCGTCCTGGGCAGTACTTC
V gene: TRBV7-2; D gene: NA; clone size: NA; J gene: TRBJ2-2; CDR3 protein: CASSLEGVATGELFF; CDR3 DNA: TGTGCCAGCAGCTTAGAGGGGGTAGCCACCGGGGAGCTGTTTTTT
V gene: TRBV5-1; D gene: TRBD2; clone size: NA; J gene: TRBJ2-1; CDR3 protein: CASSGTSGGYNEQFF; CDR3 DNA: TGCGCCAGCAGCGGTACAAGCGGGGGGTACAATGAGCAGTTCTTC
V gene: TRBV28; D gene: NA; clone size: NA; J gene: TRBJ1-5; CDR3 protein: CASSFLLRDKYSNQPQHF; CDR3 DNA: TGTGCCAGCAGTTTTCTTCTCAGGGACAAATACAGCAATCAGCCCCAGCATTTT
V gene: TRBV3-1/TRBV3-2; D gene: NA; clone size: NA; J gene: TRBJ1-6; CDR3 protein: CASSQGGPTAGYNSPLHF; CDR3 DNA: TGTGCCAGCAGCCAGGGGGGACCTACTGCGGGGTATAATTCACCCCTCCACTTT
V gene: TRBV7-2; D gene: TRBD2; clone size: once; J gene: TRBJ2-1; CDR3 protein: CASSLNRLAENEQFF; CDR3 DNA: TGTGCCAGCAGCTTAAATCGGCTAGCGGAAAATGAGCAGTTCTTC
V gene: TRBV18; D gene: TRBD2; clone size: NA; J gene: TRBJ2-2; CDR3 protein: CASSAEAGGANTGELFF; CDR3 DNA: TGTGCCAGCTCAGCGGAGGCGGGAGGGGCGAACACCGGGGAGCTGTTTTTT
V gene: TRBV28; D gene: NA; clone size: NA; J gene: TRBJ2-3; CDR3 protein: CASSFELAPGPDTQYF; CDR3 DNA: TGTGCCAGCAGTTTCGAACTAGCCCCGGGGCCAGATACGCAGTATTTT
V gene: TRBV7-9; D gene: NA; clone size: NA; J gene: TRBJ2-3; CDR3 protein: CASSSPGSADTQYF; CDR3 DNA: TGTGCCAGCAGCTCCCCGGGTAGCGCAGATACGCAGTATTTT
V gene: TRBV5-6; D gene: TRBD2; clone size: NA; J gene: TRBJ2-7; CDR3 protein: CASSLSSAGGNPYEQYF; CDR3 DNA: TGTGCCAGCAGCTTGAGTTCAGCGGGAGGGAATCCCTACGAGCAGTACTTC
V gene: TRBV19; D gene: TRBD2; clone size: NA; J gene: TRBJ2-7; CDR3 protein: CASSIDPSGSGSYEQYF; CDR3 DNA: TGTGCCAGTAGTATAGATCCTAGCGGGAGCGGTTCTTACGAGCAGTACTTC
V gene: TRBV6-5; D gene: NA; clone size: NA; J gene: TRBJ1-2; CDR3 protein: CASSPSRGSLQGYTF; CDR3 DNA: TGTGCCAGCAGTCCCAGTCGCGGCAGCCTTCAGGGCTACACCTTC